The 19 T cell receptor beta chains below were found in one sample sequenced in a study of T-cell reconstitution after alpha-beta-depleted transplantation in children. Construction of the TCRbeta library involved unique molecular identifiers. TCRdb analysed the PCR reads with MiXCR anew, one entry per CDR3 protein. Among 580,000 or so distinct CDR3 sequences, more than 20% were seen once, and the ten largest hold roughly 13%. The source was PBMCs, mostly from graft donor cells, collected 360 days after TCRalphabeta/CD19-depleted stem cell transplant. These receptors were obtained from a boy under three years old who had a stem cell transplant for acute myeloid leukemia, so the T cells may come from the graft donor.

V and J are TRBV6-2 or TRBV6-3 and TRBJ2-1; possibly TRBD2 for D (7 bases). The CDR3 is 16 amino acids. V was cut by 1 base and J by 4 bases, with 14 bases left in between. Per germline, CDR1 MNHEY and CDR2 SVGEGT. The chain's CDR3 is CASSYWGGGAYNEQFF. Here the CDR3 DNA reads TGTGCCAGCAGTTACTGGGGCGGGGGCGCATACAATGAGCAGTTCTTC.

This clonotype came up a few times. The gene calls are TRBV6-1 and TRBJ2-4; TRBD1 agrees at 10 bases. V lost 6 bases and J lost 1; bases outside the gene matches: 6. CDR1 and CDR2 (germline): MNHNS, SASEGT. The CDR3 is 16 amino acids. The CDR3 region is CASSRDRGTAKNIQYF. For the CDR3, the DNA is TGTGCCAGCAGCCGGGACAGGGGTACGGCCAAAAACATTCAGTACTTC.

This rearrangement joins TRBV5-1 to TRBJ2-7; D might be TRBD1 or TRBD2, each matching 5 bases. Trimming removed 0 bases from V and 2 bases from J, with 12 bases in between. The CDR3 contains 15 residues. CDR1 SGHRS and CDR2 YFSETQ come from the germline V gene. This CDR3 is CASSLADRGPYEQYF. The CDR3 coding sequence is TGCGCCAGCAGCTTGGCCGATAGGGGACCCTACGAGCAGTACTTC. The whole variable domain, remainder taken from reference TRBV5-1 and TRBJ2-7, is KAGVTQTPRYLIKTRGQQVTLSCSPISGHRSVSWYQQTPGQGLQFLFEYFSETQRNKGNFPGRFSGRQFSNSRSEMNVSTLELGDSALYLCASSLADRGPYEQYFGPGTRLTVT.

This clonotype occurred a few times. The chain couples TRBV12-3 or TRBV12-4 to TRBJ2-3; D remains unclear. V lost 3 bases, J lost 4 bases, and 23 bases lay in between. The CDR3 runs 18 residues. The CDR3 nucleotides read TGTGCCAGCAGTTTTGATCGGTCCCCCAAGGGCGGCGCAGATACGCAGTATTTT. Translated, it gives CASSFDRSPKGGADTQYF.

This clonotype was observed at least ten times. The chain is built from TRBV20-1 and TRBJ1-2; D gene unclear. In germline, CDR1 is DFQATT, CDR2 SNEGSKA (reference sequence). The V and J ends lost 5 bases and 5 bases respectively, with 18 bases between them. The CDR3 has 14 amino acids. CDR3 nucleotide sequence: TGCAGTGCTCCCACCTATGCAGGTGATTATGGCTACACCTTC. Translated, it gives CSAPTYAGDYGYTF.

This clonotype showed up many times. CDR3 protein: CASSPRLADTGELFF. CDR3 coding DNA: TGTGCCAGCAGCCCCAGACTAGCGGACACCGGGGAGCTGTTTTTT. This chain links TRBV7-2 with TRBJ2-2; 9 bases fit TRBD2. Trimming removed 5 bases from V and 3 bases from J; junction bases left unmatched: 4. CDR3 length: 15 amino acids. The germline gives CDR1 SGHTA, CDR2 FQGNSA.

This clonotype was detected ten times or more. The chain combines TRBV20-1 with TRBJ2-1; D assignment may be TRBD1 or TRBD2 (5 bases each). This CDR3 has 12 amino acids. Germline V gives CDR1 DFQATT, CDR2 SNEGSKA (reference sequence). V was shortened by 4 bases and J by 10 bases, with 14 bases between the two germline ends. The CDR3: CSANRRINEQFF. CDR3 DNA sequence: TGCAGTGCTAACAGGAGGATAAACGAGCAGTTCTTC.

This clonotype was seen at least ten times. V gene TRBV20-1 combines with J gene TRBJ2-5; TRBD1 is a possible D gene (5 bases). The CDR3 has 12 amino acids. Trimming cost V 2 bases and J 5 bases, with 9 bases left between them. Germline V gene data show CDR1 as DFQATT and CDR2 as SNEGSKA (reference sequence). The DNA for the CDR3 is TGCAGTGCTAGACAGGGTTTGGAGACCCAGTACTTC. Protein product: CSARQGLETQYF.

This chain connects TRBV6-1 to TRBJ1-1, with no clear D. The CDR3 totals 13 residues. Germline-derived CDR1 and CDR2 are MNHNS and SASEGT. Trimming removed 7 bases at V and 4 bases at J, with 13 bases between. The CDR3, as DNA: TGTGCCAGCACCCTCGGGTATAGCACTGAAGCTTTCTTT. It translates to CASTLGYSTEAFF.

The chain joins TRBV5-1 to TRBJ2-2, with D perhaps TRBD1 (6 bases). Germline V gene lookup returns CDR1 SGHRS and CDR2 YFSETQ. The CDR3 extends over 16 amino acids. The V gene lost 2 bases and the J gene lost 0 bases, with 11 bases spanning the gap. Here the CDR3 reads CASSLTGTPNTGELFF. In nucleotides, the CDR3 is TGCGCCAGCAGCTTAACCGGGACACCGAACACCGGGGAGCTGTTTTTT.

This clonotype was seen at least ten times. The chain has TRBV5-1 and TRBJ2-6; possible D gene TRBD1, 5 bases. The CDR3 consists of 16 residues. V lost 3 bases to trimming and J lost 1 base, with 11 bases between them. The germline CDR1 and CDR2 sequences are SGHRS and YFSETQ. The CDR3, as DNA: TGCGCCAGCAGCTCCACCCCAGGGTCTGGGGCCAACGTCCTGACTTTC. Translating it yields CASSSTPGSGANVLTF.

This rearrangement joins TRBV4-2 to TRBJ2-2, with D maybe TRBD1 (6 bases). Trimming shortened V by 0 bases and J by 5 bases, and 13 bases separated the two germline ends. The germline CDR1 and CDR2 sequences are LGHNA and YNFKEQ. There are 16 residues in the CDR3. This CDR3 reads CASSQDQTRGTGELFF. For the CDR3, the DNA is TGTGCCAGCAGCCAAGACCAGACGAGGGGGACCGGGGAGCTGTTTTTT.

This clonotype has just a few counts. The rearrangement links TRBV29-1 to TRBJ2-1; 12 positions match TRBD2. With V trimmed by 4 bases and J by 7 bases, 5 bases remained unmatched. Germline CDR1 is SQVTM and CDR2 is ANQGSEA. This CDR3 spans 14 amino acids. CDR3 region: CSVGTSGARNEQFF. CDR3 sequence (DNA): TGCAGCGTTGGGACTAGCGGGGCAAGGAATGAGCAGTTCTTC.

This clonotype was detected only a few times. This chain joins TRBV20-1 and TRBJ2-7; 7 nucleotides align to TRBD1. Germline CDR1 DFQATT, CDR2 SNEGSKA (reference sequence). The V gene end was trimmed by 6 bases and the J gene end by 2 bases; junction bases not matched to a gene: 10. The CDR3 spans 14 residues. The CDR3 DNA follows: TGCAGTGCCAAGGGACAGCTACGGGCCTACGAGCAGTACGTC. Amino acids: CSAKGQLRAYEQYV.

In this sample, this clonotype turned up a few times. The genes are TRBV11-2 and TRBJ1-2; 7 nucleotides agree with TRBD1. The germline V gene encodes CDR1 SGHAT and CDR2 FQNNGV. The CDR3 has 15 residues. J gave up 3 bases and V 3 bases, and 7 bases lay outside the gene matches. CDR3 DNA: TGTGCCAGCAGCTTGACAGGGACAGAACACTATGGCTACACCTTC. Translated: CASSLTGTEHYGYTF.

This clonotype appeared a few times. The rearrangement joins TRBV5-6 to TRBJ2-7, with D possibly matching TRBD2 (6 bases). This CDR3 contains 15 residues. Germline V gene data show CDR1 as SGHDT and CDR2 as YYEEEE. V was clipped by 0 bases and J by 2 bases, with 12 bases between them. Written as DNA, the CDR3 is TGTGCCAGCAGCTTGGTAGCGGACAAGACCTACGAGCAGTACTTC. Its protein is CASSLVADKTYEQYF.

V is TRBV6-1 and J is TRBJ1-1; D is possibly TRBD1 (6 bases). V was clipped by 4 bases and J by 1 base, with 16 bases between them. The CDR3 has 16 amino acids. Germline-derived CDR1 and CDR2 are MNHNS and SASEGT. Here the CDR3 DNA reads TGTGCCAGCAGTGCGGACAGACGGGGTAGGAACACTGAAGCTTTCTTT. Amino acid sequence: CASSADRRGRNTEAFF.

The V gene is TRBV5-7, the J gene TRBJ2-5; TRBD1 is a possible D gene (6 bases). TRBV5-7 is flagged as an ORF with uncertain function. This CDR3 has 14 residues. Trimming cost V 2 bases and J 5 bases, with 13 bases left between them. CDR3 bases: TGTGCCAGCAGCTTCCCCGGACAGTATGAGACCCAGTACTTC. Translating gives CASSFPGQYETQYF.

This chain uses TRBV20-1 with TRBJ2-2, with D possibly matching TRBD1 (6 bases). The CDR3 has 15 residues. CDR1 and CDR2 (germline): DFQATT, SNEGSKA (reference sequence). The V and J ends lost 0 bases and 5 bases respectively, with 13 bases between them. Here the CDR3 DNA reads TGCAGTGCTAGAGATTTCAAAAGGGGGACCGGGGAGCTGTTTTTT. This sequence encodes CSARDFKRGTGELFF.